The TCR beta chain described here comes from a study of Graves' ophthalmopathy and Graves' hyperthyroidism listed by TCRdb under 2018. With respect to the entire study: Hyperthyroidism was defined as stable when no progression to ophthalmopathy occurred within 18 months of follow-up. The study used TCR beta repertoire signatures to distinguish Graves' ophthalmopathy from Graves' hyperthyroidism and to predict progression to ophthalmopathy. In total, some 140 blood samples were TCR-sequenced: fewer than 50 ophthalmopathy, some 75 hyperthyroidism and some 17 hyperthyroidism-to-ophthalmopathy patients. A discovery set of 95 to 100 patients (43 ophthalmopathy, approximately 58 stable hyperthyroidism) was enrolled to explore V-J signatures distinguishing ophthalmopathy from hyperthyroidism. The independent validation cohort included roughly 19 hyperthyroidism patients plus 17 patients who later progressed from hyperthyroidism to ophthalmopathy. In about six hyperthyroidism patients, the T-cell repertoire of thyroid tissue was compared with the T-cell repertoire of blood. Once sampling was done, hyperthyroidism patients were given methimazole at a starting dose of 30 mg daily, while ophthalmopathy patients were given high-dose intravenous methylprednisolone. Study-wide conclusions, independent of this receptor: In cross-validation, the 13-signature model distinguished ophthalmopathy from stable hyperthyroidism with 85% to 90% sensitivity and just under 84% specificity, and in the test set the corresponding values were about 80% and 75%. Most expanded thyroid clonotypes with a frequency above 0.001 also appeared in blood, which suggests that blood repertoires may reflect the immune response in the thyroid. Sample size was not statistically predetermined, and group allocation was not concealed from the investigators. In validation, the model predicted ophthalmopathy progression with more than 70% sensitivity and 72.22% specificity; approximately 12 predicted patients were CT-confirmed with GO in a median of around 6 months.

TCR beta CDR3 regions were amplified from RNA transcripts for repertoire sequencing. A first-round RT-PCR used HTBI primers with the Qiagen OneStep RT-PCR kit, followed by a second-round multiplex PCR, size selection and purification. Sequencing of the libraries was carried out on an Illumina HiSeq2000 in paired-end mode with 100 bp reads. The authors' analysis ran thus. Reads were processed with SOAPnuke, discarding reads with adapters, uncalled bases, mean Phred below 15, or no exact constant-primer or identifier match. COPE v1.2.5 was used to merge the high-quality paired reads. Each unique nucleotide sequence was treated as a clonotype, and MiTCR v1.1 was used to align the clonotypes to the IMGT TRB V, D and J references. The analysis was limited to V-J combinations with a frequency above 0.0001, which together covered 99.2% of repertoires. For each V-J combination, a TCR clonal expansion and chaos score was defined as the ratio of F50 clonal expansion to chaos observed in the TCRdist matrix. Welch's t-statistics and random forest were used to reduce features to more than ten V-J combinations, which were fed into a naive Bayes classifier. The similarity between thyroid and blood repertoires was quantified using the Morisita-Horn index. TCRdb redid the processing of the public reads, applying fastp at Q25 and MiXCR, and retained in-frame beta chains. Under each unique CDR3 protein, matching rows form one entry showing the most common genes and DNA. TCRdb, not the original authors, processed these V and J calls. The sample yields 1 million to 1.3 million distinct CDR3 sequences; about two fifths were counted once. The ten largest account for over 8.5% of the sample.

V is cut back by 1 base and J by 5 bases, with 7 bases in the junction unmatched. Reading the germline V gene gives CDR1 ENHRY and CDR2 SYGVKD. Its CDR3 holds 18 amino acids, cysteine through phenylalanine. Here the CDR3 DNA is all that survives: 54 bases in frame from base 1. Hyperthyroidism patients were newly diagnosed, were aged 18 to 65 years, and had a disease duration under 2 months. Anyone with other autoimmune diseases, uncontrolled infections, pregnancy or lactation was excluded from the study. Diagnosis relied on clinical symptoms, serum thyroxine, TRAb, thyroid ultrasound and orbital computed tomography. Total RNA was extracted using Trizol reagent, and RNA quality was checked on an Agilent 2100 Bioanalyzer. Remarks on this clonotype: The antigen it recognizes is unknown. The sample holds no much larger clone one base away, and base qualities are not on file.

In this chain, TRBV10-3 is recombined with TRBJ2-5; 16 junctional bases match TRBD2. Source material: peripheral blood or thyroid tissue (not recorded which). This sequence originates from an adult man with Graves' hyperthyroidism. The encoded CDR3 is CAISELPGTSGREETQYF. The DNA sequence is given as TGTGCCATCAGTGAGTTGCCCGGGACTAGCGGGAGGGAGGAGACCCAGTACTTC.